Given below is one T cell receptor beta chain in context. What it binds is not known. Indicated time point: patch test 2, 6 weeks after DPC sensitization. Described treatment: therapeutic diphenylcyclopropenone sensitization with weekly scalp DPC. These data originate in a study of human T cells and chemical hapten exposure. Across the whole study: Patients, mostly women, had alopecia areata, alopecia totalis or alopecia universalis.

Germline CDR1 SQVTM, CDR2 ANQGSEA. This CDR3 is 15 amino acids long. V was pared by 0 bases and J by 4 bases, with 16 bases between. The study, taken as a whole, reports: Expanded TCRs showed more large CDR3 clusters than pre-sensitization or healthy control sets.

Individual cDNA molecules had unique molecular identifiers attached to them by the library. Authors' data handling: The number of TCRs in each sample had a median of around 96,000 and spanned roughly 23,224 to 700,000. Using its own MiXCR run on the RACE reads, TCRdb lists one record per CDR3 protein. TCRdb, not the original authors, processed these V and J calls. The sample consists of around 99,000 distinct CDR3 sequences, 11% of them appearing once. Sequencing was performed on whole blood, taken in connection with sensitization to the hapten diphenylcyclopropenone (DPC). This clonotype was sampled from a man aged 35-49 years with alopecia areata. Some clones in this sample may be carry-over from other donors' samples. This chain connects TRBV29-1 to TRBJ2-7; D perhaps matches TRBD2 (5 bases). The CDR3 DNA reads TGCAGCGTTGAAGATCTTTGGAGGATAAAATACGAGCAGTACGTC. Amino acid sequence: CSVEDLWRIKYEQYV.